This TCR beta chain was recovered during a study of OX40 agonist ivuxolimab in advanced cancers. Study information: An agonistic anti-OX40 (CD134) antibody, ivuxolimab, was used to treat the patients. The eligibility criteria allowed prior anti-PD-1, anti-PD-L1 or anti-CTLA-4 therapy, and 40% had some.

Remarks on this clone: Its antigen remains unidentified.

Autoimmune disease history or systemic immunosuppression was exclusionary. Some clones are missing from TCRdb's copy, which holds only in-frame ones; the method was immunoSEQ multiplex PCR. The sample carries approximately 59,000 clones, 75% to 85% recorded once. General observations from the study: The mean number of expanded clones was higher in CD8+ T cells than in CD4+.

The CDR3 totals 17 residues. CDR1 is MNHEY, CDR2 SMNVEV, per germline (reference sequence). The V gene lost 3 bases and the J gene lost 0 bases, with 15 bases spanning the gap. The source material was CD4+ or CD8+ T cells sorted from blood, sampled in a trial of the OX40 agonist ivuxolimab. The source is an adult with an advanced solid tumor such as melanoma, head and neck, liver or kidney cancer. V usage is TRBV27 and J usage is TRBJ2-4; no clear D gene. CDR3 in DNA: TGTGCCAGCAGTTTTGGTGCAGGCACATTAGCCAAAAACATTCAGTACTTC. It yields the protein CASSFGAGTLAKNIQYF.